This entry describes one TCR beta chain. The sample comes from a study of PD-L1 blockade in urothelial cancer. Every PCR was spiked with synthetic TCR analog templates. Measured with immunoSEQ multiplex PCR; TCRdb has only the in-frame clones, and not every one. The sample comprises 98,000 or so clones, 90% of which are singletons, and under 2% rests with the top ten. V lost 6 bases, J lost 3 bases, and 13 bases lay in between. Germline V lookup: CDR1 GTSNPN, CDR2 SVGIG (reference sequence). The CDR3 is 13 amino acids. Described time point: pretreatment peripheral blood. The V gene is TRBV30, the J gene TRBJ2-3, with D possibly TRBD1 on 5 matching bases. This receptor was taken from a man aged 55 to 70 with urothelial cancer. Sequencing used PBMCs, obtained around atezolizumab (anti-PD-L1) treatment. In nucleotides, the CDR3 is TGTGCCTGCCAGGGTGCGTGGACAGATACGCAGTATTTT. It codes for CACQGAWTDTQYF.